Shown below are 9 T cell receptor beta chains from a single sample sequenced in a study of blood T cell repertoires in COVID-19. Clones were read by immunoSEQ multiplex PCR, and TCRdb kept only the in-frame ones, dropping some. The sample yields 95,000 to 100,000 clones, around 87% seen once. The sequencing sample was made of peripheral blood. These receptors were obtained from a young woman with acute or convalescent COVID-19.

This chain uses TRBV7-8 with TRBJ2-3; a possible D gene is TRBD2 (6 bases). CDR3 length equals 15 residues. Germline V gene data show CDR1 as SGHVS and CDR2 as FQNEAQ. The germline V and J ends were trimmed by 2 bases and 0 bases, with 9 bases remaining between them. DNA of the CDR3: TGTGCCAGCAGCTTAACGGGGACTAGCACAGATACGCAGTATTTT. This translates into CASSLTGTSTDTQYF.

The rearrangement links TRBV6-6 to TRBJ1-3; a possible D gene is TRBD1 (5 bases). The CDR3 extends over 15 amino acids. Trimming removed 4 bases from V and 4 bases from J, with 14 bases in between. The germline gives CDR1 MNHNY, CDR2 SVGAGI (reference sequence). The CDR3 DNA follows: TGTGCCAGCAGTTCTGCGGGACTCGGGGGAAACACCATATATTTT. Amino acid sequence: CASSSAGLGGNTIYF.

The chain joins TRBV7-2 to TRBJ1-2; 7 nucleotides agree with TRBD1. Germline values: CDR1 SGHTA, CDR2 FQGNSA. This CDR3 contains 16 residues. J gave up 0 bases and V 6 bases, and 10 bases lay outside the gene matches. The CDR3: CASSPIGRGTNYGYTF. The CDR3 DNA reads as TGTGCCAGCAGTCCCATCGGCAGGGGGACTAACTATGGCTACACCTTC.

The V call is TRBV7-9, the J call TRBJ1-1, with TRBD1 matching 9 bases. The germline CDR1 and CDR2 sequences are SEHNR and FQNEAQ (reference sequence). The trim removed 3 bases at V and 6 bases at J, leaving 8 bases unmatched. The CDR3 has 15 amino acids. The CDR3 loop reads CASSFGTGLSSEAFF. DNA of the CDR3: TGTGCCAGCAGCTTCGGGACAGGGCTTAGCTCTGAAGCTTTCTTT.

Only a few counts were recorded for this clone. The gene calls are TRBV3-1 (or the pseudogene TRBV3-2) and TRBJ2-7, with TRBD2 identical over 7 bases. Trimming took 4 bases from V and 2 from J; bases not matched to a gene: 5. The V gene's germline CDR1 is LGHDT and CDR2 YNNKEL (reference sequence). This CDR3 region has 14 residues. The CDR3: CASSPRGEAYEQYF. The CDR3 DNA follows: TGTGCCAGCAGCCCCCGGGGGGAAGCCTACGAGCAGTACTTC.

The V gene is TRBV30, the J gene TRBJ2-7; 9 nucleotides match TRBD1. CDR1 and CDR2 (germline): GTSNPN, SVGIG (reference sequence). Trimming at V came to 2 bases and at J to 3 bases, leaving 14 bases not matched to a gene. The CDR3 runs 17 residues. The CDR3 sequence is CAWSSRSGTGSYYEQYF. Written as DNA, the CDR3 is TGTGCCTGGAGTTCAAGATCCGGGACAGGGTCTTACTACGAGCAGTACTTC.

The chain uses TRBV20-1 and TRBJ1-2, with D hard to call. In germline, CDR1 is DFQATT, CDR2 SNEGSKA (reference sequence). V was shortened by 4 bases and J by 8 bases, with 11 bases between the two germline ends. The length of the CDR3 is 11 residues. In nucleotides, the CDR3 is TGCAGTGCTATAGGCGGGATAGGCTACACCTTC. Its translation is CSAIGGIGYTF.

The rearrangement joins TRBV14 to TRBJ2-2; 11 nucleotides line up with TRBD2. There are 16 residues in the CDR3. V lost 3 bases to trimming and J lost 3 bases; unmatched junction nucleotides: 3. Germline CDR1 reads SGHDN; CDR2 reads FVKESK. CDR3: CASSHWGLADTGELFF. The CDR3 bases are TGTGCCAGCAGCCACTGGGGACTAGCGGACACCGGGGAGCTGTTTTTT.

The chain is built from TRBV10-3 and TRBJ1-6; weak D call: TRBD1 (5 bases). V lost 10 bases, J lost 13 bases, and 20 bases lay in between. Germline CDR1 reads ENHRY; CDR2 reads SYGVKD. The CDR3 runs 13 residues. CDR3 region: CATRGSDRGPLHF. CDR3 in DNA: TGTGCCACCAGAGGGAGTGACCGGGGGCCCCTCCACTTT.